This is a list of T cell receptor beta chains from one sample in a study of blood T cell repertoires in COVID-19. Only in-frame clones appear in the TCRdb table, and some are missing; sequencing was by immunoSEQ multiplex PCR. The table records approximately 150,000 clones, roughly 90% of them present only once. The sample comprised peripheral blood. The origin of the receptors is a man in his fifties or sixties with active or convalescent COVID-19. Each CDR3 is given without its conserved first and last residue.

J gene,V gene,CDR3 protein
TRBJ2-6,TRBV6-6,ATKGTGSGANVLT
TRBJ2-3,TRBV7-8,ASTKLAGGTDTQY
TRBJ1-1,TRBV6-2/TRBV6-3,ASSFNAKSGSGRDPEAF
TRBJ1-4,TRBV7-8,ASSRDRRVEKLF
TRBJ2-3,TRBV5-1,ASSPQEAGGTDTQY
TRBJ1-1,TRBV19,ASIPGTANTEAF
TRBJ2-2,TRBV11-2,ASSPYKNTGELF
TRBJ2-3,TRBV6-5,ASSSTGGWDTQY
TRBJ2-2,TRBV7-9,ASSLWTSSTGELF
TRBJ2-7,TRBV11-2,ASSFPPGKFSYEQY
TRBJ2-7,TRBV6-6,ASSNPTGFAYEQY
TRBJ2-5,TRBV5-1,ASSLLAGTQETQY
TRBJ2-3,TRBV21-1,ASTPHSGSTDTQY
TRBJ1-5,TRBV19,ASSTQNGQAFNQPQH
TRBJ2-3,TRBV18,ASSPGGRGTYTDTQY
TRBJ1-4,TRBV5-1,ASSLAGDRVEKLF
TRBJ1-4,TRBV5-1,ASSLGDSSATNEKLF
TRBJ2-2,TRBV30,AWRPGGNTGELF
TRBJ2-7,TRBV5-1,ASSLDWDSTYEQY
TRBJ2-5,TRBV11-3,ASSGGRETQY